A single sample is the source of the 17 T cell receptor beta chains below, sequenced in a study of cytomegalovirus exposure and HLA in healthy donors. Clones were sequenced by immunoSEQ multiplex PCR, and TCRdb holds only the in-frame ones, with some missing. Among roughly 79,000 clones listed, 90% to 95% were seen once. Material for sequencing was PBMCs. All receptors come from a man aged 18 to 30 in good health and CMV-seronegative.

V usage is TRBV30 and J usage is TRBJ2-5; no clear D gene. Trimming removed 1 base from V and 2 bases from J, with 8 bases in between. Germline V gives CDR1 GTSNPN, CDR2 SVGIG (reference sequence). The CDR3 extends over 13 amino acids. CDR3 in DNA: TGTGCCTGGAGTGATTCTTATCAAGAGACCCAGTACTTC. Its translation: CAWSDSYQETQYF. The full variable domain, with the rest looked up from reference TRBV30 and TRBJ2-5, is SQTIHQWPATLVQPVGSPLSLECTVEGTSNPNLYWYRQAAGRGLQLLFYSVGIGQISSEVPQNLSASRPQDRQFILSSKKLLLSDSGFYLCAWSDSYQETQYFGPGTRLLVL.

The J gene is TRBJ2-7, the V gene TRBV7-2, with 9 bases identical to TRBD1. The CDR3 runs to 14 residues. After removal of 5 bases from V and 5 bases from J, the junction contained 7 bases not matched to a gene. Germline lookup yields CDR1 SGHTA and CDR2 FQGNSA. CDR3 in amino acids: CASSLGQGRDEQYF. DNA of the CDR3: TGTGCCAGCAGCCTCGGACAGGGGAGGGACGAGCAGTACTTC. Looking up the rest from reference TRBV7-2 and TRBJ2-7 gives the full variable domain: GAGVSQSPSNKVTEKGKDVELRCDPISGHTALYWYRQSLGQGLEFLIYFQGNSAPDKSGLPSDRFSAERTGGSVSTLTIQRTQQEDSAVYLCASSLGQGRDEQYFGPGTRLTVT.

V and J are TRBV6-5 and TRBJ1-2; 7 nucleotides match TRBD1. Germline values: CDR1 MNHEY, CDR2 SVGAGI. CDR3 length equals 15 residues. The ends lost 0 bases at V and 4 bases at J; junction bases unmatched: 5. The CDR3 loop reads CASSYSNRGLYGYTF. The CDR3 DNA sequence: TGTGCCAGCAGTTACTCGAATAGGGGGCTCTATGGCTACACCTTC.

The rearrangement joins TRBV5-6 to TRBJ1-2; D ambiguous. The CDR3 is 12 amino acids. V shed 2 bases and J shed 11 bases, with 13 bases lying between them. Germline V CDR1 and CDR2: SGHDT, YYEEEE. In DNA, the CDR3 is TGTGCCAGCAGCTTCGCCACGCCGAGATACACCTTC. Its translation is CASSFATPRYTF.

The chain employs TRBV7-9 and TRBJ2-5; 9 bases map to TRBD2. Germline lookup yields CDR1 SEHNR and CDR2 FQNEAQ (reference sequence). V was pared by 6 bases and J by 3 bases, with 8 bases of the junction left unmatched. This CDR3 contains 15 residues. The CDR3 here is CASRPIAGAKETQYF. The CDR3 DNA follows: TGTGCCAGCAGACCAATAGCGGGAGCCAAAGAGACCCAGTACTTC.

The chain uses TRBV6-1 and TRBJ2-7, with a tentative D call TRBD2 (6 bases). This CDR3 spans 14 amino acids. Per germline, CDR1 MNHNS and CDR2 SASEGT. Trimming removed 3 bases from V and 3 bases from J, with 12 bases in between. The CDR3 protein is CASSEVAEDYEQYF. The CDR3 coding sequence is TGTGCCAGCAGTGAGGTAGCGGAAGACTACGAGCAGTACTTC.

This sequence joins TRBV19 and TRBJ2-3; unclear D gene. The length of the CDR3 is 18 residues. Germline lookup yields CDR1 LNHDA and CDR2 SQIVND (reference sequence). Trimming shortened V by 5 bases and J by 2 bases, and 23 bases separated the two germline ends. CDR3 residues: CASSRTAVAGGNTDTQYF. The CDR3 nucleotides read TGTGCCAGTAGTCGCACAGCAGTGGCAGGTGGAAACACAGATACGCAGTATTTT. Drawing the rest from reference TRBV19 and TRBJ2-3, the complete variable domain is DGGITQSPKYLFRKEGQNVTLSCEQNLNHDAMYWYRQDPGQGLRLIYYSQIVNDFQKGDIAEGYSVSREKKESFPLTVTSAQKNPTAFYLCASSRTAVAGGNTDTQYFGPGTRLTVL.

This chain's CDR3 is CAWTQGAAAFF. The CDR3 coding sequence is TGTGCCTGGACCCAAGGGGCAGCAGCTTTCTTT. The chain carries TRBV30 and TRBJ1-1, with a tentative D call TRBD1 (5 bases). With 4 bases removed from V and 10 bases from J, the gap between germline ends came to 13 bases. Germline-derived CDR1 and CDR2 are GTSNPN and SVGIG (reference sequence). CDR3 length: 11 residues.

This chain joins TRBV5-1 and TRBJ2-1; TRBD2 is a possible D gene (6 bases). Trimming stripped 1 base from V and 6 bases from J, with 14 bases between. There are 15 residues in the CDR3. Germline V lookup: CDR1 SGHRS, CDR2 YFSETQ. The CDR3 nucleotides read TGCGCCAGCAGCTTGACGGGACTGCCTATCAATGAGCAGTTCTTC. Amino acid sequence: CASSLTGLPINEQFF.

V and J are TRBV7-2 and TRBJ2-7; the D gene is possibly TRBD2 (6 bases). Germline assignment: CDR1 SGHTA and CDR2 FQGNSA. V was pared by 2 bases and J by 6 bases, with 20 bases between. The CDR3 totals 16 residues. The DNA for the CDR3 is TGTGCCAGCAGCTTACAATCTACAGGCGGGACGGTCGAGCAGTACTTC. Amino acid sequence: CASSLQSTGGTVEQYF.

In the case of this clone: This CDR3 is also generated by other DNA sequences in the sample. The CDR3 loop reads CASSVTGSNQPQHF. CDR3 sequence (DNA): TGTGCCAGCAGCGTGACAGGGAGTAATCAGCCCCAGCATTTT. The chain combines TRBV9 with TRBJ1-5, with 7 positions matching TRBD1. The CDR3 contains 14 residues. With 2 bases clipped from V and 4 bases from J, the junction kept 3 bases outside the gene matches. CDR1 is SGDLS and CDR2 is YYNGEE in the germline V gene.

The rearrangement links TRBV7-6 to TRBJ1-5; D unclear. Between the trimmed V and J ends, which lost 8 bases and 6 bases, there was a span of 11 bases. Germline CDR1 is SGHVS and CDR2 is FNYEAQ. This CDR3 spans 12 amino acids. CDR3 sequence reads: CASGPLGQPQHF. In DNA, the CDR3 is TGTGCCAGCGGGCCCCTCGGTCAGCCCCAGCATTTT.

The rearrangement links TRBV2 to TRBJ1-2, with D perhaps TRBD1 (6 bases). V lost 9 bases, J lost 4 bases, and 21 bases lay in between. From germline, CDR1 is SNHLY and CDR2 FYNNEI. CDR3 length equals 15 residues. The CDR3 sequence is CARLYRVSRGYGYTF. In DNA form, the CDR3 reads TGTGCCAGACTCTACCGGGTCTCCAGGGGCTATGGCTACACCTTC.

J is TRBJ2-5 and V is TRBV9, with 10 bases identical to TRBD2. The junction had 10 bases not matched to a gene; V was cut back by 0 bases and J by 5 bases. Germline V gene lookup returns CDR1 SGDLS and CDR2 YYNGEE. The CDR3 runs 17 residues. This chain's CDR3 is CASSVEAGGLTTETQYF. The CDR3 nucleotides are TGTGCCAGCAGCGTAGAAGCGGGGGGGTTAACGACTGAGACCCAGTACTTC.

J is TRBJ1-1 and V is TRBV2, with D maybe TRBD1 (5 bases). V gave up 3 bases and J gave up 5 bases, with 10 bases separating them. This CDR3 contains 13 residues. Germline assignment: CDR1 SNHLY and CDR2 FYNNEI. The CDR3 here is CASSDRVDTEAFF. CDR3 bases: TGTGCCAGCAGTGACAGGGTGGATACTGAAGCTTTCTTT.

This clone occurred a few times. The chain has TRBV27 and TRBJ2-3, with 7 bases aligning to TRBD1. The V segment lost 3 bases and the J segment 1 base; nucleotides outside the gene matches: 4. The germline V gene has CDR1 MNHEY and CDR2 SMNVEV (reference sequence). There are 15 residues in the CDR3. CDR3 sequence: CASSFLGTGTDTQYF. The CDR3 DNA is TGTGCCAGCAGTTTCTTAGGGACAGGCACAGATACGCAGTATTTT.

The genes are TRBV6-5 and TRBJ2-5; D is uncertain. The J call may be incorrect, as the DNA end agrees better with TRBJ2-7. Germline V gene lookup returns CDR1 MNHEY and CDR2 SVGAGI. The CDR3 has 15 residues. CDR3: CASTHGPQWAHEQYF. CDR3 DNA sequence: TGTGCCAGCACTCATGGTCCACAGTGGGCGCACGAGCAGTACTTC.